What follows are 13 T cell receptor beta chains derived from one specimen sequenced in a study of memory CD4+ T cells and cytomegalovirus serostatus. The sort gate was single viable CD3+CD4+CD8-CD45RO+ cells for memory CD4+ T cells. Measured with immunoSEQ multiplex PCR; TCRdb has only the in-frame clones, and not every one. The table shows 50,000 or so clones, with 83% occurring only once. The sample taken for sequencing was memory CD4+ T cells from blood. Every receptor here comes from an adult in good health and CMV-seropositive.

The chain uses TRBV7-8 and TRBJ1-1; D remains unclear. Trimming stripped 5 bases from V and 5 bases from J, with 18 bases between. Germline CDR1 SGHVS, CDR2 FQNEAQ. This CDR3 region has 15 residues. The chain's CDR3 is CASSEEHGSVTEAFF. As DNA, the CDR3 is TGTGCCAGCAGCGAAGAGCATGGGTCTGTTACTGAAGCTTTCTTT.

The chain employs TRBV29-1 and TRBJ1-2; 9 positions agree with TRBD1. V lost 5 bases and J lost 8; bases outside the gene matches: 6. Germline V gives CDR1 SQVTM, CDR2 ANQGSEA. The CDR3 runs to 12 residues. The DNA of the CDR3 is TGCAGCGTTCGACGGACAGGGGACGGCTACACCTTC. It is translated as CSVRRTGDGYTF.

This sequence joins TRBV4-2 and TRBJ2-6; D unclear. CDR3 length: 15 amino acids. Trimming took off 0 bases at V and 0 bases at J, with 3 bases between the two ends. Germline V lookup: CDR1 LGHNA, CDR2 YNFKEQ. CDR3 nucleotide sequence: TGTGCCAGCAGCCAAGAGAGCTCTGGGGCCAACGTCCTGACTTTC. It translates to CASSQESSGANVLTF.

The V call is TRBV5-8, the J call TRBJ2-7; 10 positions match TRBD1. Germline V gives CDR1 SGHTS, CDR2 YDEGEE. With V trimmed by 5 bases and J by 2 bases, 10 bases remained unmatched. The CDR3 extends over 16 amino acids. CDR3 nucleotides: TGTGCCAGCAGGTCTGACAGGGGGCCTCGGACCTACGAGCAGTACTTC. This codes for CASRSDRGPRTYEQYF.

The chain is built from TRBV6-5 and TRBJ2-2; D remains unclear. Trimming took 2 bases from V and 6 from J, leaving 13 bases between them. The CDR3 consists of 15 residues. Germline CDR1 reads MNHEY; CDR2 reads SVGAGI. The CDR3 sequence is CASSYLPNRAGELFF. In DNA form, the CDR3 reads TGTGCCAGCAGTTACCTCCCCAACCGGGCCGGGGAGCTGTTTTTT.

This rearrangement joins TRBV19 to TRBJ1-2; weak D call: TRBD1 (6 bases). The CDR3 covers 16 residues. CDR1 and CDR2 (germline): LNHDA, SQIVND (reference sequence). V lost 3 bases to trimming and J lost 3 bases, with 17 bases between them. The CDR3 protein is CASSIQLDRSHYGYTF. The CDR3 nucleotides read TGTGCCAGTAGTATCCAACTCGACAGGTCCCACTATGGCTACACCTTC.

The chain has TRBV18 and TRBJ2-5; TRBD1 matches at 8 bases. Germline V gene data show CDR1 as KGHSH and CDR2 as LQKENI. The CDR3 length is 13 residues. The ends lost 8 bases at V and 5 bases at J; junction bases unmatched: 7. CDR3 sequence (DNA): TGTGCCAGCGCCCTGGGACAGGTGGAGACCCAGTACTTC. Translation: CASALGQVETQYF.

This chain links TRBV7-2 with TRBJ2-1; D is perhaps TRBD2 (5 bases). V was clipped by 5 bases and J by 0 bases, with 11 bases between them. Germline values: CDR1 SGHTA, CDR2 FQGNSA. This CDR3 has 15 residues. CDR3 in DNA: TGTGCCAGCAGCCGAACTAGAGTCTCCTACAATGAGCAGTTCTTC. Translating it yields CASSRTRVSYNEQFF.

The chain joins TRBV7-9 to TRBJ1-4; D ambiguous. Trimming took off 3 bases at V and 8 bases at J, with 7 bases between the two ends. Germline V gives CDR1 SEHNR, CDR2 FQNEAQ (reference sequence). The CDR3 contains 12 residues. CDR3 nucleotide sequence: TGTGCCAGCAGCTTCAGAGGAGAAAAACTGTTTTTT. It is translated as CASSFRGEKLFF.

The chain links TRBV5-8 to TRBJ1-5; TRBD1 is a possible D gene (6 bases). Deletions cut 4 bases from V and 1 base from J, with 12 bases between. Germline lookup yields CDR1 SGHTS and CDR2 YDEGEE. The CDR3 extends over 15 amino acids. The CDR3 bases are TGTGCCAGCAGCCCCGGACAGAAGAGCAATCAGCCCCAGCATTTT. It is translated as CASSPGQKSNQPQHF.

The gene calls are TRBV5-6 and TRBJ2-5; D gene unclear. Germline V lookup: CDR1 SGHDT, CDR2 YYEEEE. CDR3 size: 13 residues. Between the trimmed V and J ends, which lost 6 bases and 4 bases, there was a span of 13 bases. As DNA, the CDR3 is TGTGCCAGCACCTCTTTAGGGTCAGAGACCCAGTACTTC. As protein: CASTSLGSETQYF. Full variable domain (rest looked up from reference TRBV5-6 and TRBJ2-5): DAGVTQSPTHLIKTRGQQVTLRCSPKSGHDTVSWYQQALGQGPQFIFQYYEEEERQRGNFPDRFSGHQFPNYSSELNVNALLLGDSALYLCASTSLGSETQYFGPGTRLLVL.

This chain joins TRBV6-6 and TRBJ2-3; 10 bases align to TRBD2. Germline V gene lookup returns CDR1 MNHNY and CDR2 SVGAGI (reference sequence). The CDR3 length is 13 residues. V shed 6 bases, J shed 8 bases, and the junction held 5 bases outside the gene matches. The CDR3, as DNA: TGTGCCAGCAGGGGGACTAGCGCGGGTACGCAGTATTTT. Residues: CASRGTSAGTQYF.

The gene calls are TRBV19 and TRBJ2-1; no clear D gene. Germline CDR1 and CDR2: LNHDA and SQIVND (reference sequence). The CDR3 sequence is 12 residues long. Trimming removed 2 bases at V and 5 bases at J, with 4 bases between. The CDR3: CASSIRNNEQFF. The CDR3 bases are TGTGCCAGTAGTATACGGAACAATGAGCAGTTCTTC.